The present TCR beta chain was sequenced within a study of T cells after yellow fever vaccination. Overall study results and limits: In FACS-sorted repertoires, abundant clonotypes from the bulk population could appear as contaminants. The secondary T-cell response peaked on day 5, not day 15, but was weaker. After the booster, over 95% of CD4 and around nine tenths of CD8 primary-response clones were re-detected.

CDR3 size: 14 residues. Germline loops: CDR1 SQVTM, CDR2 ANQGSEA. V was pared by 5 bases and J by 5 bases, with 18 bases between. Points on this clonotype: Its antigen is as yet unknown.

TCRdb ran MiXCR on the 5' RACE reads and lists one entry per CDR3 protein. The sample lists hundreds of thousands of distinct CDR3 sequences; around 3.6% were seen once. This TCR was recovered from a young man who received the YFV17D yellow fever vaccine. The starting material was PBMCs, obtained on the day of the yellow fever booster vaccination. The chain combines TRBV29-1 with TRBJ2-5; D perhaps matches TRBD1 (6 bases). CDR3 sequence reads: CSVSDSKGPETQYF. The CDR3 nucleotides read TGCAGCGTTTCGGACAGTAAGGGCCCGGAGACCCAGTACTTC. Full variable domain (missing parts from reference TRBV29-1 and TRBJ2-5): SAVISQKPSRDICQRGTSLTIQCQVDSQVTMMFWYRQQPGQSLTLIATANQGSEATYESGFVIDKFPISRPNLTFSTLTVSNMSPEDSSIYLCSVSDSKGPETQYFGPGTRLLVL.